Below are 9 T cell receptor beta chains sequenced from a single sample in a study of PD-1 blockade in classical Hodgkin lymphoma. Regarding time point: newly diagnosed, previously untreated cHL patient sample. Purification of CD4+ T cells from thawed PBMCs was achieved by magnetic negative selection. The assay was immunoSEQ multiplex PCR, and TCRdb's table has in-frame clones only and misses some. The sample records tens of thousands of clones, around 90% being singletons. What was sequenced was CD4+ T cells from blood. These receptors were taken from a human donor with classical Hodgkin lymphoma.

The chain combines TRBV6-7 with TRBJ1-4; D is possibly TRBD1 (5 bases). Being an ORF, TRBV6-7 has a function that is uncertain. CDR3 length: 18 residues. The germline V and J ends were trimmed by 6 bases and 5 bases, with 25 bases remaining between them. Written as DNA, the CDR3 is TGTGCCAGCAGGATGAAAGCTAAAAACGGGACCGAGAATGAAAAACTGTTTTTT. It is translated as CASRMKAKNGTENEKLFF.

V and J are TRBV7-3 and TRBJ2-1, with D unresolved. Looked up from germline, CDR1 is SGHTA and CDR2 is FQGTGA. V shed 1 base and J shed 5 bases, with 9 bases lying between them. The CDR3 loop spans 14 amino acids. CDR3 DNA sequence: TGTGCCAGCAGCTTAATTGCCCAAAACAATGAGCAGTTCTTC. Protein sequence: CASSLIAQNNEQFF.

J is TRBJ2-4 and V is TRBV28; D is ambiguous. From germline, CDR1 is MDHEN and CDR2 SYDVKM. CDR3 length: 15 amino acids. Trimming took 9 bases from V and 0 from J, leaving 15 bases between them. The CDR3 DNA reads TGTGCCAGGAAGGCGGTGAGACTAGCCAAAAACATTCAGTACTTC. Translated: CARKAVRLAKNIQYF.

This chain's CDR3 is CASSEAPRASGRYNEQFF. CDR3 nucleotides: TGTGCCAGCAGTGAAGCCCCGAGGGCTAGCGGGAGATACAATGAGCAGTTCTTC. V is TRBV6-1 and J is TRBJ2-1; 10 nucleotides align to TRBD2. V shed 0 bases and J 4 bases; nucleotides not matched to a gene: 9. The V gene's germline CDR1 is MNHNS and CDR2 SASEGT. The CDR3 is made up of 18 amino acids.

This chain uses TRBV5-1 with TRBJ2-3; possibly TRBD2 for D (6 bases). The CDR3 is 15 residues long. Deletions cut 8 bases from V and 0 bases from J, with 16 bases between. In germline, CDR1 is SGHRS, CDR2 YFSETQ. CDR3 coding DNA: TGCGCCAGTAGCCCCAGGGAGGCTAGCACAGATACGCAGTATTTT. It codes for CASSPREASTDTQYF.

The rearrangement links TRBV11-3 to TRBJ2-1; a weak D match, TRBD1 (6 bases). Trimming took off 4 bases at V and 2 bases at J, with 12 bases between the two ends. This CDR3 is built from 15 residues. Germline-derived CDR1 and CDR2 are SGHNT and YENEEA. The CDR3 coding sequence is TGTGCCAGCAGCTCCCAGGGGAGTCCCTACAATGAGCAGTTCTTC. Protein sequence: CASSSQGSPYNEQFF.

The rearrangement uses TRBV4-3 and TRBJ1-1; D gene uncertain. Germline V gene sequence: CDR1 LGHNA, CDR2 YSLEER. This CDR3 contains 14 residues. Trimming pared 3 bases from V and 1 base from J, leaving 9 bases between. The CDR3 DNA follows: TGCGCCAGCAGCCACGATTACGGGAACACTGAAGCTTTCTTT. Its protein is CASSHDYGNTEAFF.

The rearrangement uses TRBV5-1 and TRBJ2-5; 8 bases agree with TRBD2. Germline-derived CDR1 and CDR2 are SGHRS and YFSETQ. CDR3 size: 13 residues. With V trimmed by 4 bases and J by 5 bases, 4 bases remained unmatched. CDR3 DNA: TGCGCCAGCAGCACGACTAGCGTGGAGACCCAGTACTTC. It codes for CASSTTSVETQYF.

V gene TRBV5-1 combines with J gene TRBJ2-3; TRBD1 is a possible D gene (6 bases). Germline lookup yields CDR1 SGHRS and CDR2 YFSETQ. The CDR3 sequence is 13 residues long. V was trimmed by 0 bases and J by 6 bases, leaving 8 bases between them. Written as DNA, the CDR3 is TGCGCCAGCAGCTTGGTGACAGGCGATACGCAGTATTTT. Translating it yields CASSLVTGDTQYF.